Reported below is one T cell receptor beta chain. Its antigen remains unknown. This specimen comes from a study of Ad26.COV2.S vaccination and SARS-CoV-2 variants. The overall study: Dosing was one shot or two shots 56 days apart.

Some clones are missing from TCRdb's copy, which holds only in-frame ones; the method was immunoSEQ multiplex PCR. There are approximately 420,000 clones in the sample; 70% to 90% occur only once, and around 3.6% lies in the top ten. The treatment: roughly 19 received Ad26.COV2.S at low or high dose, single or two shots; a few received placebo; per-sample allocation not given. Sampling occurred on day 63 after the first vaccine or placebo injection. The CDR3 contains 12 residues. Trimming took 8 bases from V and 2 from J, leaving 7 bases between them. Germline V gene data show CDR1 as LGHDT and CDR2 as YNNKEL (reference sequence). Whole-study results and caveats: Vaccine recipients and placebo recipients showed similar non-spike TCR breadth.

The specimen was peripheral blood, collected in a trial of Ad26.COV2.S vaccine versus placebo. This sequence originates from a person aged 18-65 years who received the Ad26.COV2.S COVID-19 vaccine or a placebo. The chain carries TRBV3-1 (or the pseudogene TRBV3-2) and TRBJ1-3, with D hard to call. The CDR3 DNA reads as TGTGCCAGCGGCTACACTGGAAACACCATATATTTT. It codes for CASGYTGNTIYF.